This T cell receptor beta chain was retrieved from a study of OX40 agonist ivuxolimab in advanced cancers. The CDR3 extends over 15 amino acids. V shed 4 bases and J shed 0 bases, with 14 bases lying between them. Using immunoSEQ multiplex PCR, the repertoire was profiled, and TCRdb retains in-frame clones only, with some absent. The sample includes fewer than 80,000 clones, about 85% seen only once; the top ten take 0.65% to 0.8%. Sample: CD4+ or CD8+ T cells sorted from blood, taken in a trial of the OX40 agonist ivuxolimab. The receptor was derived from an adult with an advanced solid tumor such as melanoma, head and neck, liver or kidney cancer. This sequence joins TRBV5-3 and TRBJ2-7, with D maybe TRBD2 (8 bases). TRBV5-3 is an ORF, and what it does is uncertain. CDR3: CARSPGGLGSYEQYF. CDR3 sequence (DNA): TGTGCCAGAAGCCCAGGGGGACTAGGCTCCTACGAGCAGTACTTC.